The rows below give T cell receptor beta chains drawn from one sample of a study of cytomegalovirus exposure and HLA in healthy donors. Data came from immunoSEQ multiplex PCR; TCRdb stores just in-frame clones and leaves some out. The table records around 130,000 clones, roughly 79% of them present only once. Sequenced: PBMCs. These receptors all come from a woman between 45 and 60 years old in good health and CMV-seronegative. Each CDR3 is given with its conserved first and last residue. D genes are given only for firm matches. Expanded clones are given a class, and other clones once, few, many or no size at all.

- | TRBJ2-1 | - | TRBV11-2 | CASRRWGGGGYNEQFF | TGTGCCAGCAGGCGCTGGGGGGGAGGGGGGTACAATGAGCAGTTCTTC
TRBD1 | TRBJ1-4 | once | TRBV30 | CAWSALGTANEKLFF | TGTGCCTGGAGTGCTCTAGGGACAGCTAATGAAAAACTGTTTTTT
- | TRBJ2-7 | - | TRBV19 | CASSMTGGTYEQYF | TGTGCCAGTAGTATGACGGGTGGAACCTACGAGCAGTACTTC
TRBD1 | TRBJ1-1 | few | TRBV7-9 | CASSAPDRGAEAFF | TGTGCCAGCAGCGCACCAGACAGGGGGGCTGAAGCTTTCTTT
TRBD2 | TRBJ2-3 | - | TRBV11-3 | CASSSRLAGGDADTQYF | TGTGCCAGCAGCTCCCGACTAGCGGGAGGGGATGCAGATACGCAGTATTTT
TRBD2 | TRBJ2-5 | - | TRBV6-1 | CASSLTSGSRQTQYF | TGTGCCAGCAGCTTGACTAGCGGGAGTCGACAGACCCAGTACTTC
- | TRBJ2-5 | - | TRBV5-4 | CASSSLAGRKETQYF | TGTGCCAGCAGCTCCCTTGCAGGGAGGAAAGAGACCCAGTACTTC
- | TRBJ1-3 | - | TRBV12-2 | CASRAPDSLEASGNTIYF | TGTGCAAGTCGCGCGCCGGACAGCCTCGAAGCTTCTGGAAACACCATATATTTT
- | TRBJ2-1 | - | TRBV4-2 | CASSQGLTGEEQFF | TGTGCCAGCAGCCAAGGCTTGACGGGGGAAGAGCAGTTCTTC
- | TRBJ2-7 | - | TRBV20-1 | CSALAYEQYF | TGCAGTGCTTTAGCGTACGAGCAGTACTTC
TRBD2 | TRBJ2-1 | - | TRBV25-1 | CASSELPLAGGYNEQFF | TGTGCCAGCAGTGAACTGCCCCTAGCGGGAGGATACAATGAGCAGTTCTTC